This TCR beta chain appears in the sequencing data of a study of blood T cells in healthy people across ages. It was with a sample-barcoded 5' primer and a J-beta primer mix that a second PCR of roughly 7 to 12 cycles was run. A minimum of 3 million CDR3-containing paired-end reads was obtained for each sample. TCRdb redid the calling of the 5' RACE reads with MiXCR, one entry per CDR3 protein. Of roughly 800,000 distinct CDR3 sequences listed, 25% are singletons. Study-level points and caveats: Getting older went along with TCR beta diversity per million T cells dropping roughly linearly.

As for this clonotype: Its antigen is unidentified.

The length of the CDR3 is 15 residues. Germline values: CDR1 MNHEY, CDR2 SVGAGI. V gave up 3 bases and J gave up 3 bases; unmatched junction bases: 5. These records were also assigned to another study, of T cells of mothers and their children. That work contributes: With unrelated pairs as the comparison, related mother-child pairs had a slightly higher overlap that was not significant. No clone of persistent microchimeric T cells was detected.

V gene TRBV6-5 combines with J gene TRBJ2-5, with 9 positions matching TRBD1. This sequence originates from a boy between 10 and 17 years old in good health. Input material: blood. CDR3 sequence: CASSYSGTGKETQYF. The CDR3 DNA is TGTGCCAGCAGTTATTCCGGGACAGGGAAAGAGACCCAGTACTTC.